Only a few counts were recorded for the clone carrying this TCR beta chain. Trimming removed 1 base at V and 6 bases at J, with 13 bases between. This CDR3 is 15 amino acids long. Per the germline V gene, CDR1 is SGHTA and CDR2 is FQGNSA. The sample comes from a study of Ad26.COV2.S vaccination and SARS-CoV-2 variants. The data were produced by immunoSEQ multiplex PCR, yet TCRdb's version contains in-frame clones alone and is incomplete. Of some 480,000 clones in the sample, 87% were seen once. Treatment of the sample: approximately 18 received Ad26.COV2.S at low or high dose, single or two shots; roughly five received placebo; per-sample allocation not given. Each sample was drawn 63 days after the first injection (of vaccine or placebo).

This clonotype was obtained from a person between 18 and 65 years old who received the Ad26.COV2.S COVID-19 vaccine or a placebo. The material was peripheral blood, obtained in a trial of Ad26.COV2.S vaccine versus placebo. The rearrangement uses TRBV7-2 and TRBJ2-1; no clear D gene. In nucleotides, the CDR3 is TGTGCCAGCAGCTTAGGATCCCCCCGTTCCAATGAGCAGTTCTTC. The encoded protein is CASSLGSPRSNEQFF. Supplemented by reference TRBV7-2 and TRBJ2-1, the full variable domain reads GAGVSQSPSNKVTEKGKDVELRCDPISGHTALYWYRQSLGQGLEFLIYFQGNSAPDKSGLPSDRFSAERTGGSVSTLTIQRTQQEDSAVYLCASSLGSPRSNEQFFGPGTRLTVL.